This T cell receptor (beta chain) emerged from a study of CD8+CD57+ T cells in acquired aplastic anemia. The wider study: For CD4+ cells, healthy donors had an average of around 9.9 million reads.

Study-level points and caveats: Patients and controls turned out to have 25 to 35 CD8+ CDR3 sequences in common.

Genomic DNA templated the TCR beta VDJ and CDR3 profiling. TCRdb redid the calling of the reads with MiXCR, one entry per CDR3 protein. The sample records about 420,000 distinct CDR3 sequences, 65% to 80% being singletons. This clonotype was detected ten times or more. Its target is unknown. The origin of this receptor is a human donor in good health, serving as a control. Sequencing used sorted CD4+, CD8+, or CD8+CD57+ T cells (not recorded which) from PBMCs.

The chain's CDR3 is CASSQSYQDEQYF. CDR3 sequence (DNA): TGTGCCAGCAGCCAATCATATCAAGACGAGCAGTACTTC. This chain connects TRBV3-1 to TRBJ2-7; D gene ambiguous. The CDR3 sequence is 13 residues long. V dropped 2 bases and J dropped 5 bases, with 10 bases sitting between them. Germline V gives CDR1 LGHDT, CDR2 YNNKEL (reference sequence).